Following are 32 T cell receptor beta chains from one sample sequenced in a study of CD8+CD57+ T cells in acquired aplastic anemia (dated by TCRdb to 2016 to 2019). Sequenced using an Illumina HiSeq 2000. TCR beta VDJ combination and CDR3 sequence profiling used genomic DNA as the template. Starting from the raw public reads, TCRdb applied fastp trimming at Q25, assembled clones with MiXCR and retained in-frame beta chains. Identical CDR3 protein sequences are pooled into one entry, listed with their most common genes and DNA. Here the sample has under 350,000 distinct CDR3 sequences; roughly 61% occur a single time. The ten largest make up approximately 1.3% of the sample. Flow cytometry had shown CD8+CD57+ cell expansion in the patients selected for sequencing. The sequenced sample consisted of sorted CD4+, CD8+, or CD8+CD57+ T cells (not recorded which) from PBMCs. All receptors come from a human donor with aplastic anemia.

The sample holds a few counts of this clonotype. The gene calls are TRBV20-1 and TRBJ2-5, with D uncertain. The CDR3 contains 12 residues. Looked up from germline, CDR1 is DFQATT and CDR2 is SNEGSKA (reference sequence). Deletions cut 3 bases from V and 5 bases from J, with 10 bases between. CDR3 coding DNA: TGCAGTGCTAGCCAGGTCGGGGAGACCCAGTACTTC. Translation: CSASQVGETQYF.

In this sample, this clonotype turned up many times. The chain links TRBV9 to TRBJ1-1; TRBD1 matches at 10 bases. This CDR3 has 15 amino acids. The J segment lost 7 bases and the V segment lost 4 bases, leaving 10 bases of the junction unmatched. The germline gives CDR1 SGDLS, CDR2 YYNGEE. CDR3 DNA sequence: TGTGCCAGCAGCACCAGGACAGGGGGGCCTAATGAAGCTTTCTTT. Translated, it gives CASSTRTGGPNEAFF.

This clonotype was observed at least ten times. This chain uses TRBV10-1 with TRBJ2-7, with 8 bases fitting TRBD2. The germline V gene has CDR1 WNHNN and CDR2 SYGVQD (reference sequence). The CDR3 totals 14 residues. The CDR3 DNA reads as TGCGCTACAATGAGGCGGGGGGTGGCTTTCGAGCAGTACTTC. It is translated as CATMRRGVAFEQYF.

At least ten counts were recorded for this clonotype. The chain carries TRBV27 and TRBJ2-1; the match to TRBD1 covers 7 bases. Germline-derived CDR1 and CDR2 are MNHEY and SMNVEV (reference sequence). The V and J ends lost 6 bases and 0 bases, in that order; junction bases with no gene match: 5. The length of the CDR3 is 15 residues. The CDR3 spells CASSSTGSSYNEQFF. CDR3 sequence (DNA): TGTGCCAGCAGCTCGACAGGGAGCTCCTACAATGAGCAGTTCTTC.

The chain carries TRBV29-1 and TRBJ1-2, with D tentatively TRBD1 (5 bases). The germline V gene encodes CDR1 SQVTM and CDR2 ANQGSEA. V dropped 5 bases and J dropped 3 bases, with 10 bases sitting between them. There are 12 residues in the CDR3. The CDR3 bases are TGCAGCGTTCTGACAGCCGACTATGGCTACACCTTC. Protein: CSVLTADYGYTF.

This clonotype has ten or more counts. CDR3 protein: CASSLSGEQYF. CDR3 nucleotide sequence: TGTGCCAGCAGTTTATCGGGCGAGCAGTACTTC. The V gene is TRBV7-3, the J gene TRBJ2-7; D is ambiguous. Germline V lookup: CDR1 SGHTA, CDR2 FQGTGA. V dropped 6 bases and J dropped 6 bases, with 9 bases sitting between them. The CDR3 spans 11 residues.

This chain links TRBV10-1 with TRBJ2-5; 7 bases match TRBD1. Germline loops: CDR1 WNHNN, CDR2 SYGVQD (reference sequence). This CDR3 has 10 residues. Trimming took 6 bases from V and 13 from J; bases not matched to a gene: 5. The CDR3 loop reads CASSPGTAYF. The CDR3 coding sequence is TGCGCCAGCAGCCCCGGGACAGCGTACTTC.

This clonotype appeared a few times. V and J are TRBV20-1 and TRBJ2-3; the D call may be TRBD1 or TRBD2 (5 bases each). V shed 3 bases and J shed 4 bases, with 14 bases lying between them. CDR3 length: 14 amino acids. Germline CDR1 reads DFQATT; CDR2 reads SNEGSKA (reference sequence). The CDR3 loop reads CSASPSSGPDTQYF. The DNA of the CDR3 is TGCAGTGCTAGTCCTTCGTCGGGACCAGATACGCAGTATTTT.

This clonotype was observed at least ten times. The gene calls are TRBV19 and TRBJ1-2, with D possibly TRBD1 on 6 matching bases. This CDR3 has 13 residues. Germline CDR1 reads LNHDA; CDR2 reads SQIVND (reference sequence). V shed 7 bases and J shed 4 bases, with 13 bases lying between them. The CDR3 DNA reads TGTGCCAGTATAGGAACAGGGACCTATGGCTACACCTTC. Its protein product is CASIGTGTYGYTF.

This clonotype came up a few times. The V gene is TRBV5-1, the J gene TRBJ1-1, with TRBD1 as a possible D gene (6 bases). The V end lost 2 bases, the J end lost 4 bases, and 15 bases lay between the germline ends. CDR3 length equals 15 residues. CDR1 SGHRS and CDR2 YFSETQ come from the germline V gene. CDR3 sequence (DNA): TGCGCCAGCAGCTTTGGCCAGGGGATTCGCACTGAAGCTTTCTTT. It specifies CASSFGQGIRTEAFF.

This clonotype was observed a handful of times. The chain joins TRBV29-1 to TRBJ2-7; TRBD2 is a possible D gene (6 bases). V dropped 1 base and J dropped 5 bases, with 18 bases sitting between them. CDR1 is SQVTM and CDR2 is ANQGSEA in the germline V gene. The CDR3 totals 15 residues. CDR3 DNA sequence: TGCAGCGTTGAAGTGGTGGGTCGGCGGGATCACGAGCAGTACTTC. It codes for CSVEVVGRRDHEQYF.

Comment on this clonotype: A junction end diverges from the germline sequence, so it may reflect a read error. The chain is built from TRBV15 and TRBJ2-7; 7 bases align to TRBD1. This CDR3 region has 14 residues. Germline CDR1 LNHNV, CDR2 YYDKDF (reference sequence). The CDR3 coding sequence is TGTGCCGCCAGCAGTTGGGACAGCCCCTACGAGCAGTACTTC. It yields the protein CAASSWDSPYEQYF.

The chain recombines TRBV10-3 with TRBJ2-7; perhaps D is TRBD1 or TRBD2 (6 bases each). The length of the CDR3 is 15 residues. Trimming took 0 bases from V and 2 from J, leaving 11 bases between them. Germline V gives CDR1 ENHRY, CDR2 SYGVKD. The CDR3 DNA reads as TGTGCCATCAGTGAGTCGAACAGGGAGGCCTACGAGCAGTACTTC. Translated: CAISESNREAYEQYF.

This clonotype was seen at least ten times. The chain employs TRBV7-8 and TRBJ1-2; D unclear. Trimming shortened V by 5 bases and J by 6 bases, and 22 bases separated the two germline ends. CDR1 is SGHVS and CDR2 is FQNEAQ in the germline V gene. This CDR3 has 16 residues. The CDR3 sequence is CASSPSRAGNENGYTF. As DNA, the CDR3 is TGTGCCAGCAGCCCCTCTCGTGCGGGAAATGAGAATGGCTACACCTTC.

This sequence joins TRBV27 and TRBJ1-4; TRBD1 might be the D (5 bases). This CDR3 is built from 16 residues. Germline assignment: CDR1 MNHEY and CDR2 SMNVEV (reference sequence). V was clipped by 3 bases and J by 12 bases, with 23 bases between them. The CDR3 protein is CASSFLSGTLQGELFF. As DNA, the CDR3 is TGTGCCAGCAGTTTCCTCTCAGGGACCCTTCAGGGAGAACTGTTTTTT.

This rearrangement joins TRBV6-4 to TRBJ1-1, with D tentatively TRBD1 (6 bases). Germline-derived CDR1 and CDR2 are MRHNA and SNTAGT. The CDR3 spans 13 residues. Trimming took off 8 bases at V and 1 base at J, with 11 bases between the two ends. The CDR3 nucleotides read TGTGCCAGCCGCTCGGACAGGAACACTGAAGCTTTCTTT. It translates to CASRSDRNTEAFF.

The chain combines TRBV6-1 with TRBJ2-5; 12 nucleotides agree with TRBD2. The germline V gene encodes CDR1 MNHNS and CDR2 SASEGT. The CDR3 totals 15 residues. J lost 2 bases, V lost 8 bases, and 6 bases had no gene match. CDR3 DNA sequence: TGTGCCAGCTCCAGGACTAGCGGGGAGCAAGAGACCCAGTACTTC. Translated, it gives CASSRTSGEQETQYF.

This chain uses TRBV6-1 with TRBJ1-4, with D possibly being TRBD1 (5 bases). This CDR3 has 15 residues. V gave up 10 bases and J gave up 7 bases, with 22 bases separating them. The germline gives CDR1 MNHNS, CDR2 SASEGT. In DNA form, the CDR3 reads TGTGCCACGAAAAACACAGCCCCCGGGGGTGAAAAACTGTTTTTT. The encoded protein is CATKNTAPGGEKLFF.

At least ten counts were recorded for this clonotype. The genes are TRBV6-5 and TRBJ2-5, with 7 bases that match TRBD1. Unmatched junction bases numbered 9, after V lost 0 bases and J lost 5 bases. CDR1 and CDR2 from the germline V gene are MNHEY and SVGAGI. This CDR3 is built from 16 residues. The CDR3 DNA is TGTGCCAGCAGTTACTCGGGCAGGGGGAGACAGGAGACCCAGTACTTC. Protein: CASSYSGRGRQETQYF.

V and J are TRBV29-1 and TRBJ2-1, with D perhaps matching TRBD2 (6 bases). Germline V gives CDR1 SQVTM, CDR2 ANQGSEA. The CDR3 has 12 amino acids. CDR3 residues: CSTSSSEYEQFF. CDR3 DNA: TGCAGTACTAGCAGCTCCGAGTATGAGCAGTTCTTC.

V is TRBV9 and J is TRBJ2-7; TRBD1 aligns across 10 bases. Losses at the gene ends were 3 bases for V and 5 bases for J; bases not matched to a gene: 5. From germline, CDR1 is SGDLS and CDR2 YYNGEE. The CDR3 is 14 residues long. The CDR3 DNA sequence: TGTGCCAGCAGCGAGGGACAGGGGAGGAACGAGCAGTACTTC. Translating it yields CASSEGQGRNEQYF.

This clonotype was seen many times. The chain is built from TRBV11-3 and TRBJ1-2, with D tentatively TRBD1 (6 bases). This CDR3 is 13 amino acids long. Trimming removed 0 bases at V and 7 bases at J, with 9 bases between. Germline V lookup: CDR1 SGHNT, CDR2 YENEEA. CDR3 nucleotide sequence: TGTGCCAGCAGCTTAGAGGGGGCAAGTGGCTACACCTTC. Its protein is CASSLEGASGYTF.

Concerning this clonotype itself: One end of the junction fails to match germline, which may point to a read error. The chain links TRBV7-8 to TRBJ2-1; 10 bases are a match to TRBD2. The CDR3 runs 17 residues. Germline V lookup: CDR1 SGHVS, CDR2 FQNEAQ. This CDR3 is CASSVAGGLISYNEQFF. The CDR3 nucleotides are TGTGCCAGCAGCGTAGCGGGAGGACTTATTTCCTACAATGAGCAGTTCTTC.

In this sample, this clonotype turned up a few times. The chain couples TRBV7-8 to TRBJ1-6; D gene ambiguous. With 0 bases removed from V and 14 bases from J, the gap between germline ends came to 11 bases. The CDR3 contains 13 residues. Per germline, CDR1 SGHVS and CDR2 FQNEAQ. CDR3 nucleotides: TGTGCCAGCAGCTTAGCGTCGAGAGAGGCCCTCCACTTT. It yields the protein CASSLASREALHF.

This rearrangement joins TRBV20-1 to TRBJ2-7; D not resolved. Trimming took off 6 bases at V and 2 bases at J, with 23 bases between the two ends. CDR1 is DFQATT, CDR2 SNEGSKA, per germline (reference sequence). The CDR3 is made up of 16 amino acids. CDR3 sequence: CSASSLSSSAPYEQYF. The CDR3 nucleotides read TGCAGTGCCAGCAGTTTATCGTCGTCCGCCCCCTACGAGCAGTACTTC.

DNA of the CDR3: TGTGCCAGCAGCTTGGTTACTGAAGCTTTCTTT. It specifies CASSLVTEAFF. The gene calls are TRBV7-9 and TRBJ1-1, with unresolved D. Germline V gives CDR1 SEHNR, CDR2 FQNEAQ (reference sequence). V gave up 3 bases and J gave up 5 bases, with 4 bases separating them. The CDR3 length is 11 residues. The variable domain in full, completed from reference TRBV7-9 and TRBJ1-1, reads DTGVSQNPRHKITKRGQNVTFRCDPISEHNRLYWYRQTLGQGPEFLTYFQNEAQLEKSRLLSDRFSAERPKGSFSTLEIQRTEQGDSAMYLCASSLVTEAFFGQGTRLTVV.

V gene TRBV5-1 combines with J gene TRBJ2-1; the match to TRBD1 covers 7 bases. With V trimmed by 2 bases and J by 3 bases, 8 bases remained unmatched. Germline CDR1 and CDR2: SGHRS and YFSETQ. This CDR3 has 16 amino acids. CDR3 nucleotide sequence: TGCGCCAGCAGCTTAACAGGGGAAAGGGGCTACAATGAGCAGTTCTTC. Encoded protein: CASSLTGERGYNEQFF.

This clonotype has only a few counts. The chain employs TRBV7-3 and TRBJ2-1; a weak D match, TRBD2 (5 bases). This CDR3 region has 15 residues. CDR1 SGHTA and CDR2 FQGTGA come from the germline V gene. Trimming cost V 2 bases and J 2 bases, with 10 bases left between them. DNA of the CDR3: TGTGCCAGCAGCTTACGAGAGGGCGCCTACAATGAGCAGTTCTTC. Residues: CASSLREGAYNEQFF.

The genes are TRBV7-9 and TRBJ2-3; D is unclear. This CDR3 has 12 amino acids. Germline CDR1 and CDR2: SEHNR and FQNEAQ (reference sequence). Written as DNA, the CDR3 is TGTGCAGAGGAGATTACCACAGATACGCAGTATTTT. Encoded protein: CAEEITTDTQYF.

This clonotype was seen at least ten times. This chain uses TRBV24-1 with TRBJ2-1; 8 bases are shared with TRBD2. V lost 4 bases and J lost 16; bases outside the gene matches: 11. The length of the CDR3 is 13 residues. Germline CDR1 KGHDR, CDR2 SFDVKD. The CDR3 DNA sequence: TGTGCCACCAGTGACCCGTTAGCGGGATCTTATTTCTTC. It specifies CATSDPLAGSYFF.

The table lists this clonotype with a count of one. One end of the junction does not line up with germline, which may come from a read error. J is TRBJ2-3 and V is TRBV7-9; weak D call: TRBD1 (6 bases). The CDR3 covers 14 residues. Germline V gives CDR1 SEHNR, CDR2 FQNEAQ (reference sequence). DNA for the CDR3: TGTGCCAGCAGACCGGCAGGGGACACAGATATGCAGTATTTT. Protein sequence: CASRPAGDTDMQYF.

The chain recombines TRBV20-1 with TRBJ2-1, with 9 bases fitting TRBD2. The germline CDR1 and CDR2 sequences are DFQATT and SNEGSKA (reference sequence). V was clipped by 2 bases and J by 12 bases; unmatched bases: 11. The CDR3 has 14 residues. The CDR3 DNA follows: TGCAGTGCTAGATTAGCGGGGGAAACAGATACGCAGTTCTTC. Translating it yields CSARLAGETDTQFF.